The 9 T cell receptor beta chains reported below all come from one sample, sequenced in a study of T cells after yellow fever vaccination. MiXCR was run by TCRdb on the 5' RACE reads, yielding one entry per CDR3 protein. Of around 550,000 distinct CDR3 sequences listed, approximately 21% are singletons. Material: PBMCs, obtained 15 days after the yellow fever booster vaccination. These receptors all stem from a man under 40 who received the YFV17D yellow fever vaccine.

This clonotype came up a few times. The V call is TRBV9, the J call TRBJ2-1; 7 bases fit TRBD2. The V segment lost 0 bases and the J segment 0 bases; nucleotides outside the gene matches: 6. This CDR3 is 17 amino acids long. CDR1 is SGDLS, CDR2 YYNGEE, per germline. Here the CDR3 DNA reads TGTGCCAGCAGCGTAGGAAGAGGGACTAACTCCTACAATGAGCAGTTCTTC. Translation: CASSVGRGTNSYNEQFF.

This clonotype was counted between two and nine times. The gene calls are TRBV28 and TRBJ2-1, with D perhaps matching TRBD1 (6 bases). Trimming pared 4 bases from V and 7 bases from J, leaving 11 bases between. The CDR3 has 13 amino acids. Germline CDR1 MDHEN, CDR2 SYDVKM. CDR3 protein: CASSYHTGNEQFF. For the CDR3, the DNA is TGTGCCAGCAGTTACCACACAGGGAATGAGCAGTTCTTC.

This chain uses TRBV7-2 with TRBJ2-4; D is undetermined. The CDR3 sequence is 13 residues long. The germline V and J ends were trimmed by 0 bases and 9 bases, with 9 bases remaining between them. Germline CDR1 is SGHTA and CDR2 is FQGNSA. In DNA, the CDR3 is TGTGCCAGCAGCTTAGCGCGTCAACTCATTCAGTACTTC. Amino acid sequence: CASSLARQLIQYF.

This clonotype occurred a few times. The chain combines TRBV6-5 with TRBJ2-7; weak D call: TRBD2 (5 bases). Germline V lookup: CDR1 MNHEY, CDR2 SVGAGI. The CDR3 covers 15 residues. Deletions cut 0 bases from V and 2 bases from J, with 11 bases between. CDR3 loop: CASSYSAADTYEQYF. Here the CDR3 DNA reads TGTGCCAGCAGTTACTCGGCAGCGGATACCTACGAGCAGTACTTC.

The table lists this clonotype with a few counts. The CDR3 DNA follows: TGCAGCACCAGGACAGGGGGAGAGACCCAGTACTTC. This encodes CSTRTGGETQYF. The rearrangement joins TRBV29-1 to TRBJ2-5; 10 bases fit TRBD1. Trimming took 8 bases from V and 4 from J; bases not matched to a gene: 4. Germline loops: CDR1 SQVTM, CDR2 ANQGSEA. The CDR3 is made up of 12 amino acids.

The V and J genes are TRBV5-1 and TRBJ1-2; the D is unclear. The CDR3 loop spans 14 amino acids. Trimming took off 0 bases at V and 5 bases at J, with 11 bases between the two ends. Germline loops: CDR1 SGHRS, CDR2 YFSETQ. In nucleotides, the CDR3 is TGCGCCAGCAGCTTGGCAGGCAGAGAGTATGGCTACACCTTC. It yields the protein CASSLAGREYGYTF. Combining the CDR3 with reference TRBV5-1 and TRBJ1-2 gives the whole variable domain KAGVTQTPRYLIKTRGQQVTLSCSPISGHRSVSWYQQTPGQGLQFLFEYFSETQRNKGNFPGRFSGRQFSNSRSEMNVSTLELGDSALYLCASSLAGREYGYTFGSGTRLTVV.

The CDR3 DNA is TGTGCCAGCAGTTACCGCCCCCACGGGAGGGCCGGGGAGCTGTTTTTT. It translates to CASSYRPHGRAGELFF. The chain combines TRBV6-5 with TRBJ2-2, with 8 positions matching TRBD2. The CDR3 runs to 16 residues. Germline V gene lookup returns CDR1 MNHEY and CDR2 SVGAGI. Trimming cost V 2 bases and J 6 bases; bases outside gene matches: 8.

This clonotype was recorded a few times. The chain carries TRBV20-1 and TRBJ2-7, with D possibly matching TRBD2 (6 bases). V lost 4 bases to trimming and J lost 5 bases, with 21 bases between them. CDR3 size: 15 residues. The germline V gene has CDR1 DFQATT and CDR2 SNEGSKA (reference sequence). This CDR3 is CSAMGFDGSPHEQYF. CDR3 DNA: TGCAGTGCTATGGGGTTTGACGGGAGTCCCCACGAGCAGTACTTC.

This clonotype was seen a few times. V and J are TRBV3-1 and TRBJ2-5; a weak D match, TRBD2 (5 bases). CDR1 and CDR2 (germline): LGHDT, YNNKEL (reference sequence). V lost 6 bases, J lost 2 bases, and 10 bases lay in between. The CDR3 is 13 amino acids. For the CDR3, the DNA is TGTGCCAGCAGGAGGGTCCTACAAGAGACCCAGTACTTC. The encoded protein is CASRRVLQETQYF.